These 15 T cell receptor beta chains share one sample of origin, sequenced in a study of Ad26.COV2.S vaccination and SARS-CoV-2 variants. The treatment here: some 20 received Ad26.COV2.S at low or high dose, single or two shots; a few received placebo; per-sample allocation not given. Collection of the samples took place on day 63 after the first injection of vaccine or placebo. The protocol was immunoSEQ multiplex PCR, while the TCRdb copy is restricted to in-frame clones and leaves out a portion. The data show under 550,000 clones, roughly 88% seen once. The source material was peripheral blood, sampled in a trial of Ad26.COV2.S vaccine versus placebo. These receptors were taken from a person aged 18-65 years who received the Ad26.COV2.S COVID-19 vaccine or a placebo.

The chain links TRBV6-6 to TRBJ1-5, with a weak D call TRBD1 (5 bases). There are 15 residues in the CDR3. CDR1 is MNHNY, CDR2 SVGAGI, per germline (reference sequence). Trimming removed 6 bases from V and 0 bases from J, with 12 bases in between. Here the CDR3 reads CASRDGGPSNQPQHF. The CDR3 DNA is TGTGCCAGCAGGGACGGGGGACCTAGCAATCAGCCCCAGCATTTT.

The table lists this clone with many counts. The chain employs TRBV7-2 and TRBJ1-6, with 9 bases fitting TRBD1. Germline V gives CDR1 SGHTA, CDR2 FQGNSA. Trimming cost V 5 bases and J 10 bases; bases outside gene matches: 15. The CDR3 covers 17 residues. The CDR3 DNA reads as TGTGCCAGCAGCACATCATGGTGGACAGGGGAGGGATCACCCCTCCACTTT. Protein product: CASSTSWWTGEGSPLHF.

The chain carries TRBV6-5 and TRBJ2-7; possibly TRBD1 for D (5 bases). Germline loops: CDR1 MNHEY, CDR2 SVGAGI. The germline V and J ends were trimmed by 2 bases and 1 base, with 6 bases remaining between them. The CDR3 is 13 residues long. CDR3 in DNA: TGTGCCAGCAGTTACCGACAGTCCTACGAGCAGTACTTC. Translation: CASSYRQSYEQYF.

This clone has a single count. The junction shows a germline mismatch at one end, possibly a read error. V and J are TRBV2 and TRBJ1-1, with D perhaps matching TRBD1 (5 bases). CDR3 size: 10 residues. CDR1 is SNHLY, CDR2 FYNNEI, per germline. Here the CDR3 reads CASSVPGLLF. CDR3 nucleotide sequence: TGTGCCAGCAGTGTCCCGGGGCTACTCTTT.

The chain has TRBV23-1 and TRBJ1-1, with 7 positions matching TRBD1. TRBV23-1 is treated as an ORF (open reading frame) with a function not yet certain. V was clipped by 0 bases and J by 9 bases; unmatched bases: 10. The CDR3 totals 15 residues. This chain's CDR3 is CASSQSDRANRKAFF. Here the CDR3 DNA reads TGCGCCAGCAGTCAATCTGACAGGGCTAATAGAAAAGCTTTCTTT.

The chain joins TRBV28 to TRBJ2-1; D unresolved. V was trimmed by 11 bases and J by 8 bases, leaving 25 bases between them. This CDR3 region has 15 residues. Germline assignment: CDR1 MDHEN and CDR2 SYDVKM. CDR3 sequence reads: CAVEPSGVSGDEQFF. The CDR3 DNA is TGTGCCGTAGAGCCCTCGGGCGTTTCAGGCGATGAGCAGTTCTTC.

The chain recombines TRBV6-4 with TRBJ2-6; 9 bases map to TRBD1. CDR1 is MRHNA and CDR2 is SNTAGT in the germline V gene. CDR3 length: 18 amino acids. The J segment lost 1 base and the V segment lost 6 bases, leaving 10 bases of the junction unmatched. The CDR3 DNA reads TGTGCCAGCAGGCCCTGGGGACAGGGAAGATCTGGGGCCAACGTCCTGACTTTC. Protein product: CASRPWGQGRSGANVLTF.

The chain recombines TRBV19 with TRBJ2-3; D is perhaps TRBD1 (6 bases). This CDR3 is built from 13 residues. The V end lost 6 bases, the J end lost 2 bases, and 9 bases lay between the germline ends. Germline V gives CDR1 LNHDA, CDR2 SQIVND (reference sequence). The CDR3 sequence is CASSNRVTDTQYF. CDR3 DNA sequence: TGTGCCAGTAGCAACAGGGTCACAGATACGCAGTATTTT.

This clone appeared once. The chain recombines TRBV28 with TRBJ2-5; 7 bases match TRBD1. V trimming: 6 bases; J trimming: 5 bases; junction bases outside the gene matches: 6. This CDR3 spans 13 amino acids. From germline, CDR1 is MDHEN and CDR2 SYDVKM. In nucleotides, the CDR3 is TGTGCCAGCAGGCCGACAGGGCAGGAGACCCAGTACTTC. Encoded protein: CASRPTGQETQYF.

The genes are TRBV6-1 and TRBJ1-5, with no clear D. In germline, CDR1 is MNHNS, CDR2 SASEGT. V was trimmed by 1 base and J by 4 bases, leaving 8 bases between them. The CDR3 runs to 14 residues. The CDR3 bases are TGTGCCAGCAGTGAAGTAGGCGCAAATCAGCCCCAGCATTTT. Translating it yields CASSEVGANQPQHF.

The J gene is TRBJ1-5, the V gene TRBV5-6, with a tentative D call TRBD1 (5 bases). The CDR3 has 15 residues. CDR1 SGHDT and CDR2 YYEEEE come from the germline V gene. The V end lost 4 bases, the J end lost 11 bases, and 22 bases lay between the germline ends. CDR3 amino acids: CASSPNRGLRTAQHF. CDR3 nucleotide sequence: TGTGCCAGCAGCCCGAACCGGGGCCTTAGAACGGCCCAGCATTTT.

This chain links TRBV6-1 with TRBJ1-5; possible D gene TRBD1, 6 bases. Germline lookup yields CDR1 MNHNS and CDR2 SASEGT. This CDR3 is 15 amino acids long. V was shortened by 2 bases and J by 7 bases, with 15 bases between the two germline ends. The CDR3 region is CASSELAGGVQPQHF. CDR3 coding DNA: TGTGCCAGCAGTGAACTGGCTGGGGGCGTCCAGCCCCAGCATTTT.

The V gene is TRBV5-1, the J gene TRBJ1-3, with 7 bases matching TRBD1. The length of the CDR3 is 17 residues. The germline V gene encodes CDR1 SGHRS and CDR2 YFSETQ. V was pared by 0 bases and J by 0 bases, with 6 bases of the junction left unmatched. DNA for the CDR3: TGCGCCAGCAGCTTGGCGGCAGGGGGGAGCTCTGGAAACACCATATATTTT. Amino acid sequence: CASSLAAGGSSGNTIYF.

This clone turned up a few times. The V and J genes are TRBV19 and TRBJ1-2; 12 bases map to TRBD1. The CDR3 contains 17 residues. The junction had 12 bases not matched to a gene; V was cut back by 6 bases and J by 4 bases. CDR1 is LNHDA and CDR2 is SQIVND in the germline V gene (reference sequence). Here the CDR3 DNA reads TGTGCCAGTAGCACCCAGGGACAGGGGGCTGTGAGCTATGGCTACACCTTC. It codes for CASSTQGQGAVSYGYTF.

This chain joins TRBV9 and TRBJ2-5, with 8 bases lining up with TRBD2. CDR1 is SGDLS, CDR2 YYNGEE, per germline. V lost 5 bases to trimming and J lost 1 base; unmatched junction nucleotides: 4. The CDR3 consists of 14 residues. CDR3 residues: CASSNSGVQETQYF. The CDR3 region has the DNA TGTGCCAGCAGTAATAGCGGGGTCCAAGAGACCCAGTACTTC.